Listed here are 11 T cell receptor beta chains from one sample, sequenced in a study of regulatory T cells in long-lasting Graves disease. Time point denoted: newly diagnosed GD, antithyroid drugs for less than 3 months. Following extraction of RNA from PBMCs, that RNA was used to make the TCR library. TCR beta libraries were built with iRepertoire HTBI primers and Arm-PCR of CDR3 regions. TCRdb analysed the multiplex PCR reads with MiXCR anew, one entry per CDR3 protein. The data contain about 540,000 distinct CDR3 sequences, about 13% of them singletons. These data were also filed under a second study, of T cells in Graves' hyperthyroidism and ophthalmopathy.

The source was peripheral blood mononuclear cells (PBMCs), collected at new diagnosis, from a patient treated with antithyroid drugs. The receptors stem from a man in his thirties or forties with Graves disease.

Note on this clonotype: One end of the junction does not line up with germline, which may come from a read error. The gene calls are TRBV5-1 and TRBJ2-2; a possible D gene is TRBD2 (6 bases). Germline V gene data show CDR1 as SGHRS and CDR2 as YFSETQ. The CDR3 has 13 residues. The CDR3 protein is CASSTQSTGEVFF. Written as DNA, the CDR3 is TGCGCCAGCAGCACCCAGAGCACCGGGGAGGTGTTTTTT. The full variable domain, with the rest looked up from reference TRBV5-1 and TRBJ2-2, is KAGVTQTPRYLIKTRGQQVTLSCSPISGHRSVSWYQQTPGQGLQFLFEYFSETQRNKGNFPGRFSGRQFSNSRSEMNVSTLELGDSALYLCASSTQSTGEVFFGEGSRLTVL.

In this sample, this clonotype turned up a few times. This may be a read error, as it is one base from a much larger clone. The V gene is TRBV2, the J gene TRBJ2-7, with 7 positions matching TRBD1. With 8 bases clipped from V and 9 bases from J, the junction kept 7 bases outside the gene matches. This CDR3 has 11 residues. The germline CDR1 and CDR2 sequences are SNHLY and FYNNEI. As DNA, the CDR3 is TGTGCCAGCGCGACAGGGCAAGGGCAGTACTTC. Encoded protein: CASATGQGQYF.

The chain couples TRBV24-1 to TRBJ1-5; weak D call: TRBD1 (6 bases). The CDR3 consists of 12 residues. Germline V gives CDR1 KGHDR, CDR2 SFDVKD. CDR3 sequence: CAAGGGPQPQHF. The CDR3 nucleotides are TGTGCGGCGGGTGGGGGGCCTCAGCCCCAGCATTTT.

This clonotype was observed a few times. The junction departs from germline at one end; a sequencing error may be responsible. The V gene is TRBV11-2, the J gene TRBJ1-1; 9 bases align to TRBD1. Germline CDR1 and CDR2: SGHAT and FQNNGV. The CDR3 has 16 residues. Here the CDR3 reads CASRRQGGSMNTEALF. For the CDR3, the DNA is TGTGCCAGCAGGCGACAGGGGGGATCGATGAACACTGAAGCTCTCTTT.

This clonotype appeared many times. This sequence joins TRBV12-3 or TRBV12-4 and TRBJ2-2; D is undetermined. Trimming stripped 3 bases from V and 3 bases from J, with 14 bases between. CDR3 size: 16 residues. The CDR3 DNA reads as TGTGCCAGCAGTTTGATGACGGACCCAGACACCGGGGAGCTGTTTTTT. This sequence encodes CASSLMTDPDTGELFF.

This clonotype occurred many times. The chain uses TRBV18 and TRBJ1-1; D is unresolved. V dropped 1 base and J dropped 3 bases, with 9 bases sitting between them. Germline values: CDR1 KGHSH, CDR2 LQKENI. The CDR3 has 14 amino acids. The DNA for the CDR3 is TGTGCCAGCTCACCACAGCGAGTGGACACTGAAGCTTTCTTT. It translates to CASSPQRVDTEAFF. The whole variable domain, filled in from reference TRBV18 and TRBJ1-1, reads NAGVMQNPRHLVRRRGQEARLRCSPMKGHSHVYWYRQLPEEGLKFMVYLQKENIIDESGMPKERFSAEFPKEGPSILRIQQVVRGDSAAYFCASSPQRVDTEAFFGQGTRLTVV.

The chain employs TRBV30 and TRBJ2-7, with D hard to call. CDR1 and CDR2 from the germline V gene are GTSNPN and SVGIG (reference sequence). V lost 1 base, J lost 12 bases, and 13 bases lay in between. The CDR3 is 11 residues long. CDR3 nucleotides: TGTGCCTGGAGTGAAGGAACCTTTCGGTACTTC. It yields the protein CAWSEGTFRYF.

This clonotype was counted a few times. The CDR3 region is CASSLARGFDEQYF. CDR3 nucleotide sequence: TGTGCCAGCAGCTTAGCCAGGGGTTTTGACGAGCAGTACTTC. The chain combines TRBV7-9 with TRBJ2-7; tentatively, D is TRBD1 (6 bases). Trimming removed 0 bases from V and 5 bases from J, with 11 bases in between. The CDR3 covers 14 residues. Germline lookup yields CDR1 SEHNR and CDR2 FQNEAQ (reference sequence).

This clonotype was observed at least ten times. V gene TRBV7-9 combines with J gene TRBJ2-5, with D maybe TRBD1 (5 bases). CDR1 and CDR2 from the germline V gene are SEHNR and FQNEAQ (reference sequence). Trimming removed 5 bases from V and 2 bases from J, with 15 bases in between. The CDR3 sequence is 15 residues long. In nucleotides, the CDR3 is TGTGCCAGCAGCCTTACAAGGGGTGGGCAAGAGACCCAGTACTTC. The encoded protein is CASSLTRGGQETQYF.

This clonotype was counted between two and nine times. This chain joins TRBV19 and TRBJ2-1, with D maybe TRBD1 (6 bases). Deletions cut 4 bases from V and 4 bases from J, with 14 bases between. The CDR3 is made up of 15 amino acids. CDR1 LNHDA and CDR2 SQIVND come from the germline V gene (reference sequence). CDR3 coding DNA: TGTGCCAGTAGTACCCAGGGGCGAGATTACAATGAGCAGTTCTTC. This encodes CASSTQGRDYNEQFF.

The chain joins TRBV10-2 to TRBJ1-2, with TRBD1 identical over 7 bases. CDR3 length: 14 residues. CDR1 and CDR2 from the germline V gene are WSHSY and SAAADI. Unmatched junction bases numbered 9, after V lost 7 bases and J lost 4 bases. The CDR3 DNA reads as TGCGCCAGCAAACCCAGGGGGGGGAGCTATGGCTACACCTTC. Translating it yields CASKPRGGSYGYTF.